This TCR beta chain was obtained from a study of CD8+ T cells in alopecia areata. Documented treatment: oral pan-JAK inhibitor, 5-10 mg twice daily. As for this clone: The sample carries other DNA sequences with the same CDR3.

The CDR3 runs to 14 residues. Per germline, CDR1 MGHRA and CDR2 YSYEKL. Trimming pared 2 bases from V and 2 bases from J, leaving 9 bases between. cDNA serving as the sequencing template came from extracted, reverse transcribed RNA. Profiling relied on immunoSEQ multiplex PCR, and the TCRdb table lists in-frame clones only, not all of them. The sample holds some 130,000 clones; approximately 53% are singletons and the top ten take 0.45% to 0.5%. This receptor was taken from a human donor with alopecia areata. The rearrangement joins TRBV4-1 to TRBJ1-1, with D possibly being TRBD1 (5 bases). The specimen was CD4+ T cells sorted from blood, collected at week 4, from a patient treated with tofacitinib. CDR3 sequence reads: CASSQLTVNTEAFF. CDR3 DNA sequence: TGCGCCAGCAGCCAACTGACAGTCAACACTGAAGCTTTCTTT.